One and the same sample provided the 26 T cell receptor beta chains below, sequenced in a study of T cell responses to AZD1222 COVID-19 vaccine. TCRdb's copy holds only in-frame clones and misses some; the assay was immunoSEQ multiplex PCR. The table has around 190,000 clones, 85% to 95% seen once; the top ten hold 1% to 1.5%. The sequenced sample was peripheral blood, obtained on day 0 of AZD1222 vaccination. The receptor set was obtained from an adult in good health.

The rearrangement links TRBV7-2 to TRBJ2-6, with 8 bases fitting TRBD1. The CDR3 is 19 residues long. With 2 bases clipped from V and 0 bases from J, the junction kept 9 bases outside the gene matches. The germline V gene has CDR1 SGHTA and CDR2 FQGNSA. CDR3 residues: CASSLPLGQGPSGANVLTF. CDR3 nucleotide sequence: TGTGCCAGCAGCTTACCTTTAGGACAGGGACCCTCTGGGGCCAACGTCCTGACTTTC.

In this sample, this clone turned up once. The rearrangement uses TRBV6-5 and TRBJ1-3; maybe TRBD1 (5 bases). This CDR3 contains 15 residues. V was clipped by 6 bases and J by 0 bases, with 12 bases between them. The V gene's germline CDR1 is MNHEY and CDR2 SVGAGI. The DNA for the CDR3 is TGTGCCAGCAGCCGGGACCCAGACTCTGGAAACACCATATATTTT. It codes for CASSRDPDSGNTIYF.

The CDR3 region is CAISEGDRLDDGYTF. In nucleotides, the CDR3 is TGTGCCATCAGTGAGGGAGACAGGCTTGATGATGGCTACACCTTC. J is TRBJ1-2 and V is TRBV10-3, with D tentatively TRBD1 (6 bases). In germline, CDR1 is ENHRY, CDR2 SYGVKD. Trimming removed 2 bases at V and 6 bases at J, with 16 bases between. The CDR3 runs 15 residues.

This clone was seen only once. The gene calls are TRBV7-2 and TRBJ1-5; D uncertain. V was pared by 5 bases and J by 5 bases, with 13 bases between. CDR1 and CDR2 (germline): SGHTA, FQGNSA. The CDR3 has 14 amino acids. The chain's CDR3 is CASSVPGRDQPQHF. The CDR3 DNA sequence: TGTGCCAGCAGCGTCCCCGGGAGGGATCAGCCCCAGCATTTT.

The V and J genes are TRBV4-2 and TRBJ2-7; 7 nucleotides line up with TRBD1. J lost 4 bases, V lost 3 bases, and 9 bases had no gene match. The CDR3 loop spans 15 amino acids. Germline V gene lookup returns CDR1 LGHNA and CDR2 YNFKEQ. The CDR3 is CASSQGNVQGYEQYF. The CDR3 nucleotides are TGTGCCAGCAGCCAGGGTAATGTACAGGGGTACGAGCAGTACTTC.

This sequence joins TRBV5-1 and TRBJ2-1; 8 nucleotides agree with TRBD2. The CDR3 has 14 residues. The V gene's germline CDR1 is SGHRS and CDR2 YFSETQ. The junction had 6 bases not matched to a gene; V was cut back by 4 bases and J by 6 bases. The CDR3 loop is CASSPGGGRNEQFF. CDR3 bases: TGCGCCAGCAGCCCCGGGGGGGGGCGCAATGAGCAGTTCTTC.

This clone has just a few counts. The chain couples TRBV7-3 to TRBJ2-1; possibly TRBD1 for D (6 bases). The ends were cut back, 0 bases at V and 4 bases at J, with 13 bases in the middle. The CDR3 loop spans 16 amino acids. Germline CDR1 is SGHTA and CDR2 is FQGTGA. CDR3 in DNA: TGTGCCAGCAGCTTAACGTCGACAGGTTCTTACAATGAGCAGTTCTTC. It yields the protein CASSLTSTGSYNEQFF.

The CDR3 loop reads CASSLQGIGTEAFF. CDR3 DNA: TGTGCCAGCAGCTTGCAGGGAATTGGCACTGAAGCTTTCTTT. This rearrangement joins TRBV5-6 to TRBJ1-1; perhaps TRBD1 as D (5 bases). Trimming removed 1 base at V and 4 bases at J, with 11 bases between. This CDR3 contains 14 residues. Germline CDR1 reads SGHDT; CDR2 reads YYEEEE.

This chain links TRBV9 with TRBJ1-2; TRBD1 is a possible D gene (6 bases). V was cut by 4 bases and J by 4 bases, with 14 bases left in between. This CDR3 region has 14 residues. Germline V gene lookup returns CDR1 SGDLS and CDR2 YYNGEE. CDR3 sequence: CASSIATGPYGYTF. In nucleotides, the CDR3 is TGTGCCAGCAGCATTGCGACAGGACCCTATGGCTACACCTTC.

CDR3 region: CASSTARGLEQYF. The DNA for the CDR3 is TGTGCCAGTAGCACCGCCCGGGGGCTCGAGCAGTACTTC. The J gene is TRBJ2-7, the V gene TRBV19; D possibly uses TRBD1 or TRBD2 (6 bases each). Germline CDR1 and CDR2: LNHDA and SQIVND (reference sequence). V lost 6 bases and J lost 6, with 15 bases in between. This CDR3 is 13 amino acids long.

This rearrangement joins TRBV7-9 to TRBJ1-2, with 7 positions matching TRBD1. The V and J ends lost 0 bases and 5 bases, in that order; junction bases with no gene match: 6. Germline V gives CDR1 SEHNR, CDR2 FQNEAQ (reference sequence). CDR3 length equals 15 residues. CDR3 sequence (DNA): TGTGCCAGCAGCTTAGCGACAGGGCCCTATTATGGCTACACCTTC. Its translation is CASSLATGPYYGYTF.

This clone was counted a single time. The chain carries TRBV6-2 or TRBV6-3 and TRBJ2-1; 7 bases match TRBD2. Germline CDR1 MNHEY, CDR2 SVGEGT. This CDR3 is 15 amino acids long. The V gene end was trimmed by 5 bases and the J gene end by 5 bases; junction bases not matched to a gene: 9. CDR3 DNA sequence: TGTGCCAGCAGTCCGGAGGGGAGCGGGAACAATGAGCAGTTCTTC. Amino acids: CASSPEGSGNNEQFF.

The CDR3 DNA is TGTGCCAGCAGTGAATCAGGAGGGACCCAAGAGACCCAGTACTTC. Residues: CASSESGGTQETQYF. This sequence joins TRBV6-1 and TRBJ2-5; D is possibly TRBD2 (6 bases). CDR3 length equals 15 residues. Germline V gene sequence: CDR1 MNHNS, CDR2 SASEGT. Trimming pared 2 bases from V and 1 base from J, leaving 11 bases between.

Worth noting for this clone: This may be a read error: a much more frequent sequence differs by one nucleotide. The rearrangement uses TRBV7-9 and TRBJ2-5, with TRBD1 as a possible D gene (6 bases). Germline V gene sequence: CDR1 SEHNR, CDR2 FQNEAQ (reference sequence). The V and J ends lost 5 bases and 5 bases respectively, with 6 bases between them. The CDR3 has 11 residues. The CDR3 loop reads CASSQGETQYF. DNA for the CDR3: TGTGCCAGCAGCCAGGGGGAGACCCAGTACTTC.

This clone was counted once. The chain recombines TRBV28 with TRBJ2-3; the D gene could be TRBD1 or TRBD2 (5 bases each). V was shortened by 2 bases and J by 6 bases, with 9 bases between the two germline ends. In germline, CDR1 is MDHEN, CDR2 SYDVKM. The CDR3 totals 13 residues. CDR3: CASSLGTLDTQYF. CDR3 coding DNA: TGTGCCAGCAGTTTAGGGACCCTGGATACGCAGTATTTT.

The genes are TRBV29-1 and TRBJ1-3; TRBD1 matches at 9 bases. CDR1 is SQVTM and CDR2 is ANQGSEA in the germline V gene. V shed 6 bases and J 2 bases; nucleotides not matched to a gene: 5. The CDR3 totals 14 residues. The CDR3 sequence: CSVSQGATGNTIYF. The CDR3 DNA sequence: TGCAGCGTGTCACAGGGGGCTACTGGAAACACCATATATTTT.

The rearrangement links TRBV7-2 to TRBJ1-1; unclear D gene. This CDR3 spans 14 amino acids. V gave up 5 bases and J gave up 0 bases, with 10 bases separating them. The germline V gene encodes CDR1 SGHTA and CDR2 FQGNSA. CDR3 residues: CASSPTPVNTEAFF. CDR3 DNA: TGTGCCAGCAGCCCTACCCCAGTGAACACTGAAGCTTTCTTT.

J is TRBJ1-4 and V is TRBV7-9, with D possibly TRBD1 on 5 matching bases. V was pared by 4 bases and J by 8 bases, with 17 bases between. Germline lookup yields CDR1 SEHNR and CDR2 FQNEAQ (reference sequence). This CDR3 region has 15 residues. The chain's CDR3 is CASSSRQRRSEKLFF. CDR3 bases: TGTGCCAGCAGCTCCAGACAGCGACGATCCGAAAAACTGTTTTTT.

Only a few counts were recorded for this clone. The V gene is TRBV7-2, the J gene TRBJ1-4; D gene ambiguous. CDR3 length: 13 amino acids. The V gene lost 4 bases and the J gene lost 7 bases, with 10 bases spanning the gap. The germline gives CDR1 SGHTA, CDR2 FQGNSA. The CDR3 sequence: CASSSRYSEKLFF. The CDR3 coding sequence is TGTGCCAGCAGCTCACGCTACAGTGAAAAACTGTTTTTT.

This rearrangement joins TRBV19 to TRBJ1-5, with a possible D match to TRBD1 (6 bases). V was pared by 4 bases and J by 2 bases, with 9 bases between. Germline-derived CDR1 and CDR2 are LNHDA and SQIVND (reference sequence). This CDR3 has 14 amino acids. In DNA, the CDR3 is TGTGCCAGTAGTAGAGGGGGGGGCAATCAGCCCCAGCATTTT. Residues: CASSRGGGNQPQHF.

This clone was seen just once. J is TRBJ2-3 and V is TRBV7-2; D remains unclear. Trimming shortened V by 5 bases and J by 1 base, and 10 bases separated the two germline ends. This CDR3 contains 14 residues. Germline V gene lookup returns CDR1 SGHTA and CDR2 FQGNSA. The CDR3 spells CASSLSVGTDTQYF. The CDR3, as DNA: TGTGCCAGCAGCCTTTCAGTGGGCACAGATACGCAGTATTTT.

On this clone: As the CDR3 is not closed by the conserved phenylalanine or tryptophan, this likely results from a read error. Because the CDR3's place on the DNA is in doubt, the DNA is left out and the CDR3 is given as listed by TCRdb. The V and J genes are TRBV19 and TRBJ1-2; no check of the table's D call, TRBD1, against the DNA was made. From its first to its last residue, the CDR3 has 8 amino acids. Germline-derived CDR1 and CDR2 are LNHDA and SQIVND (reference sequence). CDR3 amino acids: CASRPTGS.

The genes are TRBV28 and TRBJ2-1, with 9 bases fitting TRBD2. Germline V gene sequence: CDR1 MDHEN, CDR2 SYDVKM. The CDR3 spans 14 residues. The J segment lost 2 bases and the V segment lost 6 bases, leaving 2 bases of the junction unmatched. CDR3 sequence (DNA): TGTGCCAGCAGGGTAGCGGGGGCCTACAATGAGCAGTTCTTC. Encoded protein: CASRVAGAYNEQFF.

In DNA, the CDR3 is TGTGCCAGCAACCTCGGACAGTACCAAGAGACCCAGTACTTC. Protein product: CASNLGQYQETQYF. The chain employs TRBV2 and TRBJ2-5; D possibly corresponds to TRBD1 (6 bases). Germline V lookup: CDR1 SNHLY, CDR2 FYNNEI. This CDR3 region has 14 residues. The V and J ends lost 7 bases and 0 bases respectively, with 12 bases between them.

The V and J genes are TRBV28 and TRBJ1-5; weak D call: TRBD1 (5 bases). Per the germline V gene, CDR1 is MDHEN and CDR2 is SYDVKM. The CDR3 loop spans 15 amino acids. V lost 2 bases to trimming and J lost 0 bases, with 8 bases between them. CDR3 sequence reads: CASSLAGNSNQPQHF. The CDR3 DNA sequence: TGTGCCAGCAGTTTAGCAGGGAATAGCAATCAGCCCCAGCATTTT.

CDR3 DNA sequence: TGCGCCAGCATCGGGAAAGGGCCCCAAGGCGAGCAGTACTTC. Translated: CASIGKGPQGEQYF. The chain combines TRBV10-2 with TRBJ2-7; D is possibly TRBD2 (5 bases). The CDR3 is 14 residues long. Germline V CDR1 and CDR2: WSHSY, SAAADI. The V end was cut by 7 bases, the J end by 6 bases, with 19 bases between.